The sequence of this TCR beta chain was determined in a study of type 1 regulatory T cells. Study information: An in vitro protocol generated T-allo10, a Tr1-enriched, alloantigen-specific CD4 T cell product.

Germline CDR1 is DFQATT and CDR2 is SNEGSKA (reference sequence). The CDR3 runs 16 residues. Losses at the gene ends were 5 bases for V and 6 bases for J; bases not matched to a gene: 16. The graft donor-derived T-allo10 cells reportedly recognize host alloantigens, are anergic, and suppress alloantigen-specifically. This clonotype was seen only a few times. What it recognizes is unknown. Using its own MiXCR run on the reads, TCRdb lists one record per CDR3 protein. This table has 60,000 to 70,000 distinct CDR3 sequences, 50% to 70% appearing once. Material: cultured T cells, either the whole culture or a sorted T cell fraction (not recorded which). Regarding subset: Tr1-enriched cell product generated in vitro against host alloantigens. The receptor was derived from a human donor in good health. This rearrangement joins TRBV20-1 to TRBJ2-3; 8 bases map to TRBD2. The CDR3 DNA reads as TGCAGTGCTCGAGGTAGCGGGGAGGGCCGAGTCGATACGCAGTATTTT. Translating gives CSARGSGEGRVDTQYF.